This is a list of T cell receptor beta chains from one sample in a study of cytomegalovirus exposure and HLA in healthy donors. The method was immunoSEQ multiplex PCR; TCRdb's version includes in-frame clones alone and lacks a portion of them. The data hold around 130,000 clones, with 81% observed a single time. The sequenced sample consisted of PBMCs. The receptor source for this set is a woman in her thirties or forties in good health and CMV-seronegative. The CDR3 runs from the conserved cysteine through the conserved F or W. Fields, in order: V gene, clone size, D gene, J gene, CDR3 DNA, CDR3 protein. The D gene is left open where the match is weak. Clone size is shown for a subset of rows, as once, few, many or a class of expanded clone.

v_call: TRBV13; clone_size: once; d_call: TRBD1; j_call: TRBJ1-2; cdr3_nt: TGTGCCAGCAGCCTAAGGACAGGGGGCATCTATGGCTACACCTTC; cdr3_aa: CASSLRTGGIYGYTF
v_call: TRBV28; clone_size: few; d_call: TRBD1; j_call: TRBJ1-1; cdr3_nt: TGTGCCAGCACTGTCAGGGGGCTCGGGGGCACTGAAGCTTTCTTT; cdr3_aa: CASTVRGLGGTEAFF
v_call: TRBV7-9; clone_size: -; d_call: -; j_call: TRBJ1-1; cdr3_nt: TGTGCCAGCAGCTTAGTCGCAGTTTTTGTAGCTTTCTTT; cdr3_aa: CASSLVAVFVAFF
v_call: TRBV11-2; clone_size: -; d_call: TRBD2; j_call: TRBJ2-1; cdr3_nt: TGTGCCAGCAGCTTAGGGCTCGGAGGCGGGGGGGCCGGGAATGAGCAGTTCTTC; cdr3_aa: CASSLGLGGGGAGNEQFF
v_call: TRBV9; clone_size: -; d_call: -; j_call: TRBJ2-7; cdr3_nt: TGTGCCAGCAGCGTAGCCGGGGCAGGGGAAAAGGGCGAGCAGTACTTC; cdr3_aa: CASSVAGAGEKGEQYF
v_call: TRBV19; clone_size: -; d_call: TRBD1; j_call: TRBJ1-5; cdr3_nt: TGTGCCACCAAACGACAGGGGGACGAGCCCCAGCATTTT; cdr3_aa: CATKRQGDEPQHF
v_call: TRBV5-1; clone_size: -; d_call: TRBD1; j_call: TRBJ1-3; cdr3_nt: TGCGCCAGCAGTCAGGGGGCTCCCTCTGGAAACACCATATATTTT; cdr3_aa: CASSQGAPSGNTIYF
v_call: TRBV5-1; clone_size: few; d_call: -; j_call: TRBJ1-3; cdr3_nt: TGCGCCAGCAGCTGGGACCCCACAGGGTTAGGAAACACCATATATTTT; cdr3_aa: CASSWDPTGLGNTIYF
v_call: TRBV9; clone_size: few; d_call: -; j_call: TRBJ2-7; cdr3_nt: TGTGCCAGCAGCGTAGATTTGGGGAGTTACGAGCAGTACTTC; cdr3_aa: CASSVDLGSYEQYF
v_call: TRBV5-8; clone_size: -; d_call: TRBD1; j_call: TRBJ1-2; cdr3_nt: TGTGCCAGCAGCTTGGTAGGGGGCCATGGCTACACCTTC; cdr3_aa: CASSLVGGHGYTF
v_call: TRBV7-2; clone_size: -; d_call: TRBD2; j_call: TRBJ2-7; cdr3_nt: TGTGCCAGCAGCCTGACTAGCGGTCCCGGCTCCTACGAGCAGTACTTC; cdr3_aa: CASSLTSGPGSYEQYF
v_call: TRBV10-3; clone_size: once; d_call: -; j_call: TRBJ1-2; cdr3_nt: TGTGCCATCAGTGAGACCAGTGGCTACACCTTC; cdr3_aa: CAISETSGYTF
v_call: TRBV4-1; clone_size: -; d_call: -; j_call: TRBJ1-3; cdr3_nt: TGCGCCAGCAGCGATGGCCGTGGGCGAGGGTACGGAAACACCATATATTTT; cdr3_aa: CASSDGRGRGYGNTIYF
v_call: TRBV11-3; clone_size: -; d_call: -; j_call: TRBJ2-1; cdr3_nt: TGTGCCAGCAGCTTTGGCCGTTCGAGCGGTGAGCAGTTCTTC; cdr3_aa: CASSFGRSSGEQFF
v_call: TRBV6-5; clone_size: -; d_call: -; j_call: TRBJ2-7; cdr3_nt: TGTGCCAGCAGTTACGCGGCCGCAACTCGTCCGATTTTGTACTTC; cdr3_aa: CASSYAAATRPILYF
v_call: TRBV6-1; clone_size: -; d_call: -; j_call: TRBJ1-2; cdr3_nt: TGTGCCAGCAAAGACGCCCCTGCGGACTATGGCTACACCTTC; cdr3_aa: CASKDAPADYGYTF
v_call: TRBV5-4; clone_size: -; d_call: -; j_call: TRBJ1-1; cdr3_nt: TGTGCCAGCAGCTCCAGGGACTCCAACACTGAAGCTTTCTTT; cdr3_aa: CASSSRDSNTEAFF
v_call: TRBV27; clone_size: -; d_call: -; j_call: TRBJ1-1; cdr3_nt: TGTGCCAGCAGTTCCGGGGTCGTCGCTGAAGCTTTCTTT; cdr3_aa: CASSSGVVAEAFF
v_call: TRBV21-1; clone_size: -; d_call: -; j_call: TRBJ2-2; cdr3_nt: TGTGCCAGCAGCCAAGGGACAGATCGGGCGAACACCGGGGAGCTGTTTTTT; cdr3_aa: CASSQGTDRANTGELFF
v_call: TRBV28; clone_size: -; d_call: -; j_call: TRBJ1-1; cdr3_nt: TGTGCCAGCAGTTACCATGGAGACACTGAAGCTTTCTTT; cdr3_aa: CASSYHGDTEAFF